One T cell receptor (beta chain) is described in this entry. Mismatch with germline at one junction end may stem from a read error. Method: immunoSEQ multiplex PCR; TCRdb's copy keeps in-frame clones and lacks some. The profile shows 6,000 to 7,500 clones, about 74% of them singletons. This sample was included in a study of neoadjuvant anti-PD-1 for oral cavity cancer. The patients had HPV-negative, locally advanced oral cavity squamous cell carcinoma. CDR3 length: 16 residues. Germline V gene lookup returns CDR1 SGHTS and CDR2 YDEGEE. The chain employs TRBV5-8 and TRBJ1-5; TRBD1 is a possible D gene (5 bases). The sequence came from a person aged 35-80 years with oral cavity squamous cell carcinoma. This specimen was PBMCs, taken before nivolumab (anti-PD-1) treatment. The CDR3 DNA reads as TGCGCCAGCAGCCAAGATATGGGGCAGGGTTTCCAGCCCCAGCATTTT. As protein: CASSQDMGQGFQPQHF.